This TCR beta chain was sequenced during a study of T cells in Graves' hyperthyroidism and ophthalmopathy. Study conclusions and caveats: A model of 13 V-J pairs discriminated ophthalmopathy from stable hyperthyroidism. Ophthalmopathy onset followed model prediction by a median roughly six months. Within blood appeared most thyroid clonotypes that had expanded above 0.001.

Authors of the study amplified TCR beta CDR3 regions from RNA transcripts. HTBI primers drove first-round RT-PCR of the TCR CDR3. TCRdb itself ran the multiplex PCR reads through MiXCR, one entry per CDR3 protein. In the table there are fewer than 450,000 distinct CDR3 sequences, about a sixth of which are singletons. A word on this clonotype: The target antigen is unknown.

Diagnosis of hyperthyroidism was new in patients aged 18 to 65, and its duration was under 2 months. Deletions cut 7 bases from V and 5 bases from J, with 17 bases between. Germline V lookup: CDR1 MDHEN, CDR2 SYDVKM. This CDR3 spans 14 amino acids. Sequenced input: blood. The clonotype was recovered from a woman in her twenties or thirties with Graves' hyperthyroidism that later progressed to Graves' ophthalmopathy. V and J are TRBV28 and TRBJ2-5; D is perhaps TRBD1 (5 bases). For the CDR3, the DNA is TGTGCCAGCACTCAAAGGGGTTGGGGTGAGACCCAGTACTTC. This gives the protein CASTQRGWGETQYF. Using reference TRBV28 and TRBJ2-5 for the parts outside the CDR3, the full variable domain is DVKVTQSSRYLVKRTGEKVFLECVQDMDHENMFWYRQDPGLGLRLIYFSYDVKMKEKGDIPEGYSVSREKKERFSLILESASTNQTSMYLCASTQRGWGETQYFGPGTRLLVL.